These 4 T cell receptor gamma chains share one sample of origin, sequenced in a study of gamma-delta chains in newborns, infants, children. TCRdb called clones anew from the reads with CATT. The data show about 720 gamma-chain clones, 5.5% to 7% seen once. Sequenced material: blood. The receptors shown here come from a child who was a newborn, infant or young child, either healthy, febrile or measles-vaccinated (not recorded which).

For this clone: A much larger clone differs from this one at a single base, so this may be a read error. The same CDR3 arises from other DNA sequences in this sample as well. The chain joins TRGV5 to TRGJ1 or TRGJ2. The CDR3 consists of 12 residues. Germline V lookup: CDR1 VINAFY, CDR2 YDVSNSKD. The CDR3 DNA reads as TGTGCTACCTGGCTTGCATATTATAAGAAACTCTTT. This sequence encodes CATWLAYYKKLF.

With regard to this clone: For this DNA, TCRdb reports the protein of a much larger clone, which diverges at residue 9, most likely from a read error; the protein presented here is translated directly from the DNA. The V call is TRGV9, the J call TRGJP. The CDR3 sequence is 16 residues long. CDR1 is GITISATS and CDR2 is ISYDGTV in the germline V gene (reference sequence). CDR3 sequence (DNA): TGTGCCTTGTGGGAGGTGAGAGAGTCGGGCAAAAAAATCAAGGTATTT. The encoded protein is CALWEVRESGKKIKVF.

This clone is deemed large. The V gene is TRGV8, the J gene TRGJ1 or TRGJ2. The ends lost 3 bases at V and 8 bases at J; junction bases unmatched: 4. This CDR3 is 11 amino acids long. Looked up from germline, CDR1 is VENAVY and CDR2 is YDSYNSRV. This CDR3 is CATWDSDKKLF. CDR3 nucleotides: TGTGCCACCTGGGATTCCGATAAGAAACTCTTT.

This clone has more than one count but fewer than ten. This probably arose from a read error, given a far larger clone one base away. DNA of the CDR3: TGTGCCTTGTGTGTGTTGGGCAAAAAAATCAAGGTATTT. It specifies CALCVLGKKIKVF. This rearrangement joins TRGV9 to TRGJP. Germline V gene lookup returns CDR1 GITISATS and CDR2 ISYDGTV (reference sequence). V lost 7 bases to trimming and J lost 9 bases; unmatched junction nucleotides: 3. CDR3 length: 13 residues.